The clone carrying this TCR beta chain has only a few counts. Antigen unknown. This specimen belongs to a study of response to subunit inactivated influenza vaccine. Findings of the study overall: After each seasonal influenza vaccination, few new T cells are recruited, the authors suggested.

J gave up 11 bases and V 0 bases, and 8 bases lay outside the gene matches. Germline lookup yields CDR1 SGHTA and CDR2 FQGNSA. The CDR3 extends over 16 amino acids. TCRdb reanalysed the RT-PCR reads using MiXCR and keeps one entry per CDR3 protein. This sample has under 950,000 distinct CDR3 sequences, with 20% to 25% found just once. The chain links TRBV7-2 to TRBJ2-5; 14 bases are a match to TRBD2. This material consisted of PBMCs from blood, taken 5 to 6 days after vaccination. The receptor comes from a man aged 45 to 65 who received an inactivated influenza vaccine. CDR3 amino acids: CASSLALRTSGGRQYF. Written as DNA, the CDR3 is TGTGCCAGCAGCTTAGCGCTCAGGACTAGCGGGGGGCGACAGTACTTC.